This note documents a single TCR beta chain sequence. Here immunoSEQ multiplex PCR was the method, and the copy in TCRdb shows in-frame clones only, minus some. This sample yields around 190,000 clones, of which approximately 90% are seen a single time; about 22% belongs to the top ten. This sample stems from a study of blood T cell repertoires in COVID-19. V was pared by 7 bases and J by 3 bases, with 5 bases of the junction left unmatched. Germline values: CDR1 MNHEY, CDR2 SMNVEV (reference sequence). The CDR3 consists of 14 residues. The chain combines TRBV27 with TRBJ2-7; 11 nucleotides line up with TRBD1. The source of this sequence is a woman aged 40 to 50 in a cohort exposed to, infected with or recovered from COVID-19 (not recorded which). The sequenced material came from PBMCs or T cells enriched from blood (not recorded which). This CDR3 is CASKGGTGGYEQYF. CDR3 bases: TGTGCCAGCAAAGGAGGGACAGGGGGCTACGAGCAGTACTTC.